Shown below are 17 T cell receptor beta chains from a single sample sequenced in a study of human T cells and chemical hapten exposure. Time point denoted: pre-sensitization, week 0. The treatment was: therapeutic diphenylcyclopropenone sensitization with weekly scalp DPC. TCRdb re-called the RACE reads through MiXCR, storing one row per CDR3 protein. The table records 350,000 to 450,000 distinct CDR3 sequences, 5.1% of them present only once. This specimen consisted of whole blood, obtained in connection with sensitization to the hapten diphenylcyclopropenone (DPC). The receptor set was obtained from a woman aged 50 to 60 with alopecia areata. Some clones in this sample may be carry-over from other donors' samples.

This chain connects TRBV6-2 or TRBV6-3 to TRBJ1-1, with D tentatively TRBD1 (5 bases). There are 15 residues in the CDR3. Trimming cost V 5 bases and J 6 bases, with 19 bases left between them. Germline loops: CDR1 MNHEY, CDR2 SVGEGT. The CDR3 reads CASSPLGPQFPEAFF. In nucleotides, the CDR3 is TGTGCCAGCAGTCCCCTGGGGCCTCAATTCCCTGAAGCTTTCTTT.

This clonotype has only a few counts. The CDR3 region is CASSLGQALPQHF. The CDR3 bases are TGTGCCAGCAGCTTAGGACAGGCTCTTCCCCAGCATTTT. This chain uses TRBV7-2 with TRBJ1-5, with D tentatively TRBD1 (6 bases). Germline V gene data show CDR1 as SGHTA and CDR2 as FQGNSA. The length of the CDR3 is 13 residues. Trimming pared 1 base from V and 10 bases from J, leaving 11 bases between.

This clonotype was found many times. This sequence joins TRBV2 and TRBJ2-7, with 10 bases aligning to TRBD1. CDR1 is SNHLY, CDR2 FYNNEI, per germline. Losses at the gene ends were 4 bases for V and 6 bases for J; bases not matched to a gene: 6. The CDR3 totals 14 residues. This CDR3 is CASSGWDRGGEQYF. The CDR3, as DNA: TGTGCCAGCAGTGGCTGGGACAGGGGAGGCGAGCAGTACTTC.

This clonotype turned up a few times. The chain carries TRBV5-4 and TRBJ2-1; D is uncertain. This CDR3 has 15 amino acids. V shed 3 bases and J shed 0 bases, with 10 bases lying between them. Germline CDR1 and CDR2: SGHNT and YYREEE (reference sequence). CDR3 amino acids: CASSSPVNSYNEQFF. As DNA, the CDR3 is TGTGCCAGCAGCTCCCCAGTTAACTCCTACAATGAGCAGTTCTTC.

In its sample, this clonotype was seen a few times. The V call is TRBV30, the J call TRBJ1-3, with D hard to call. Germline values: CDR1 GTSNPN, CDR2 SVGIG (reference sequence). This CDR3 contains 11 residues. The CDR3: CARSSGNTIYF. The CDR3 bases are TGTGCTCGGAGCTCTGGAAACACCATATATTTT.

This clonotype occurred many times. The chain is built from TRBV5-8 and TRBJ1-4; 12 nucleotides line up with TRBD1. Trimming cost V 7 bases and J 8 bases; bases outside gene matches: 12. The CDR3 sequence is 16 residues long. Germline V gene lookup returns CDR1 SGHTS and CDR2 YDEGEE. The CDR3 loop is CASVLGQGAIYEKLFF. The CDR3 coding sequence is TGTGCCAGCGTCCTGGGACAGGGGGCCATATACGAAAAACTGTTTTTT.

The J gene is TRBJ2-7, the V gene TRBV2; D possibly corresponds to TRBD2 (6 bases). CDR1 and CDR2 (germline): SNHLY, FYNNEI. V gave up 9 bases and J gave up 3 bases, with 15 bases separating them. There are 13 residues in the CDR3. This chain's CDR3 is CASYSSEVYEQYF. CDR3 coding DNA: TGTGCCAGTTACTCTAGCGAGGTCTACGAGCAGTACTTC.

This clonotype has ten or more counts. This chain connects TRBV5-1 to TRBJ2-1; 8 positions agree with TRBD2. The CDR3 has 18 amino acids. Looked up from germline, CDR1 is SGHRS and CDR2 is YFSETQ. V dropped 0 bases and J dropped 5; count of bases not matched to a gene: 13. CDR3 amino acids: CASSLDPIGAGGNNEQFF. The DNA for the CDR3 is TGCGCCAGCAGCTTGGACCCTATCGGCGCGGGGGGTAACAATGAGCAGTTCTTC.

This clonotype was counted a few times. The chain carries TRBV9 and TRBJ2-1; no reliable D call. Trimming took off 0 bases at V and 5 bases at J, with 12 bases between the two ends. Germline V CDR1 and CDR2: SGDLS, YYNGEE. This CDR3 has 15 amino acids. In DNA, the CDR3 is TGTGCCAGCAGCGTAGATTCGGCGGCAAACAATGAGCAGTTCTTC. Translation: CASSVDSAANNEQFF.

This clonotype was recorded at least ten times. The chain joins TRBV6-5 to TRBJ2-1; the D gene is possibly TRBD2 (5 bases). Germline V gene data show CDR1 as MNHEY and CDR2 as SVGAGI. The V end was cut by 6 bases, the J end by 3 bases, with 9 bases between. The CDR3 loop spans 13 amino acids. Written as DNA, the CDR3 is TGTGCCAGCAGACTCGGGGTCTACAATGAGCAGTTCTTC. As protein: CASRLGVYNEQFF.

This clonotype was seen a few times. V is TRBV28 and J is TRBJ1-5; the D is unclear. CDR3 length equals 14 residues. The V and J ends lost 3 bases and 7 bases respectively, with 13 bases between them. The germline CDR1 and CDR2 sequences are MDHEN and SYDVKM. The DNA of the CDR3 is TGTGCCAGCAGTTTGGTAGGGTCGGGACAGCCCCAGCATTTT. This gives the protein CASSLVGSGQPQHF.

This rearrangement joins TRBV5-4 to TRBJ2-3; 9 bases are shared with TRBD1. Unmatched junction bases numbered 7, after V lost 3 bases and J lost 8 bases. CDR3 length: 14 amino acids. CDR1 is SGHNT, CDR2 YYREEE, per germline (reference sequence). The CDR3 DNA is TGTGCCAGCAGCTCGGGACAGGGAGAGGGTACGCAGTATTTT. Translation gives CASSSGQGEGTQYF.

The sample holds a few counts of this clonotype. V and J are TRBV20-1 and TRBJ2-7; 12 positions match TRBD2. Trimming removed 4 bases from V and 6 bases from J; junction bases left unmatched: 13. This CDR3 region has 16 residues. From germline, CDR1 is DFQATT and CDR2 SNEGSKA (reference sequence). The CDR3 here is CSATLLTSGRGVEQYF. CDR3 nucleotide sequence: TGCAGTGCTACCCTCCTGACTAGCGGGAGAGGGGTCGAGCAGTACTTC.

This chain connects TRBV20-1 to TRBJ2-7; D unclear. There are 15 residues in the CDR3. Germline loops: CDR1 DFQATT, CDR2 SNEGSKA (reference sequence). The V gene lost 1 base and the J gene lost 0 bases, with 13 bases spanning the gap. CDR3 region: CSARGASLSSYEQYF. The CDR3 DNA follows: TGCAGTGCTAGAGGGGCCAGCCTTAGCTCCTACGAGCAGTACTTC.

This clonotype was found a few times. The J gene is TRBJ1-2, the V gene TRBV12-3 or TRBV12-4; D may be TRBD1 (5 bases). V was clipped by 5 bases and J by 8 bases, with 15 bases between them. The CDR3 has 13 amino acids. CDR3: CASSPGVRLGYTF. The CDR3 nucleotides read TGTGCCAGCAGTCCGGGGGTGCGATTAGGCTACACCTTC.

This clonotype was found many times. This sequence joins TRBV7-8 and TRBJ2-5; tentative D call: TRBD2 (5 bases). The CDR3 has 16 residues. Per germline, CDR1 SGHVS and CDR2 FQNEAQ. V shed 5 bases and J shed 3 bases, with 19 bases lying between them. The CDR3 sequence is CASSPQRGARKETQYF. CDR3 nucleotide sequence: TGTGCCAGCAGCCCTCAACGGGGTGCCCGGAAAGAGACCCAGTACTTC.

There are a few counts of this clonotype. This chain connects TRBV18 to TRBJ1-5; unclear D gene. This CDR3 is built from 13 residues. Germline-derived CDR1 and CDR2 are KGHSH and LQKENI. The V gene lost 1 base and the J gene lost 8 bases, with 9 bases spanning the gap. The CDR3 is CASSPQADKPQHF. As DNA, the CDR3 is TGTGCCAGCTCACCACAGGCAGACAAGCCCCAGCATTTT.